This T cell receptor (beta chain) was captured by sequencing in a study of blood T cell repertoires in COVID-19. Turning to the study itself: Nucleic acid was either cDNA or gDNA, and it came from T cells, B-cell-depleted T cells, or PBMCs.

This CDR3 has 17 amino acids. Per germline, CDR1 LNHDA and CDR2 SQIVND (reference sequence). V dropped 4 bases and J dropped 0; count of bases not matched to a gene: 11. Here immunoSEQ multiplex PCR was the method, and the copy in TCRdb shows in-frame clones only, minus some. Of 300,000 to 400,000 clones in the sample, roughly 91% were seen once. The J gene is TRBJ2-7, the V gene TRBV19, with 8 bases fitting TRBD1. Specimen: peripheral blood. The TCR originated in a man aged 50-59 years with active or convalescent COVID-19. The CDR3, as DNA: TGTGCCAGTAGTAAATTGTGGGACAGGCGGAGCTCCTACGAGCAGTACTTC. Protein product: CASSKLWDRRSSYEQYF.